This T cell receptor (beta chain) was sequenced for a study of blood T cell repertoires in COVID-19. Measured with immunoSEQ multiplex PCR; TCRdb has only the in-frame clones, and not every one. The sample shows 140,000 or so clones, 75% to 90% of them seen only once. Trimming stripped 7 bases from V and 5 bases from J, with 15 bases between. Germline lookup yields CDR1 MNHEY and CDR2 SVGAGI. This CDR3 comprises 13 residues. The sequencing input was peripheral blood. The rearrangement joins TRBV6-5 to TRBJ2-7; D may be TRBD1 (6 bases). The sequence came from a man aged 60-69 years with active or convalescent COVID-19. In DNA form, the CDR3 reads TGTGCCAGCAATAGTCGGGACACGCACGAGCAGTACTTC. Translation gives CASNSRDTHEQYF.